The clone carrying this T cell receptor beta chain has at least ten counts. The data derive from a study of T-cell reconstitution after alpha-beta-depleted transplantation in children. Unique molecular identifiers were incorporated during preparation of the TCRbeta library. Each CDR3 protein gets one entry after TCRdb re-called the PCR reads with MiXCR. The sample has some 490,000 distinct CDR3 sequences, under 15% seen once. The CDR3 spans 13 residues. The germline V gene has CDR1 SGHTA and CDR2 FQGTGA. V was trimmed by 5 bases and J by 10 bases, leaving 15 bases between them. Source: PBMCs from the stem cell graft donor, taken from the stem cell graft. The sequence was collected from a human donor who donated a stem cell graft to a child with combined immunodeficiency. The chain is built from TRBV7-3 and TRBJ2-1; D gene unclear. As DNA, the CDR3 is TGTGCCAGCAGCGCCTCCTACGGAGACGAGCAGTTCTTC. It yields the protein CASSASYGDEQFF.